This T cell receptor beta chain came from a study of blood T cell repertoires in COVID-19. Germline CDR1 is LNHDA and CDR2 is SQIVND (reference sequence). The ends were cut back, 0 bases at V and 6 bases at J, with 9 bases in the middle. The CDR3 is 14 residues long. The protocol was immunoSEQ multiplex PCR, while the TCRdb copy is restricted to in-frame clones and leaves out a portion. The sample carries tens of thousands of clones, 87% recorded once. The sequenced sample consisted of peripheral blood. This receptor was obtained from a man older than 75 in a cohort sampled during active COVID-19. The J gene is TRBJ2-1, the V gene TRBV19; D is possibly TRBD2 (6 bases). The CDR3 bases are TGTGCCAGTAGTATAGATCTAGCGAGCAATGAGCAGTTCTTC. It codes for CASSIDLASNEQFF.